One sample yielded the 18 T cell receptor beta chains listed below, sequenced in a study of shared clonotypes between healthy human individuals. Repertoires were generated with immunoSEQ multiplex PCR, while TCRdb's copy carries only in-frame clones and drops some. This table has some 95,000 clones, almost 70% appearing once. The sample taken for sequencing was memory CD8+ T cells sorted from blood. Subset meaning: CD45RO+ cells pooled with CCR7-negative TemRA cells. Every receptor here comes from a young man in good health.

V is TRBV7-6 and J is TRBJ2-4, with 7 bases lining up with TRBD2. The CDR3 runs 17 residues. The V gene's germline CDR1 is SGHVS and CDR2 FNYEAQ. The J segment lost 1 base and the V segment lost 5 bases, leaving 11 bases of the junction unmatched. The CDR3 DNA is TGTGCCAGCAGCCCAAAATTTGGGGAGGGGGCCAAAAACATTCAGTACTTC. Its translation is CASSPKFGEGAKNIQYF.

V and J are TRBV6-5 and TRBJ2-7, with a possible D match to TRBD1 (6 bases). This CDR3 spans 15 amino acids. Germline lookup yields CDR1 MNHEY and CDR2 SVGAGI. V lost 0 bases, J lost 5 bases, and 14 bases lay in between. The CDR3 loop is CASSYSVGAVDEQYF. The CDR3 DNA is TGTGCCAGCAGTTACTCAGTGGGGGCTGTGGACGAGCAGTACTTC.

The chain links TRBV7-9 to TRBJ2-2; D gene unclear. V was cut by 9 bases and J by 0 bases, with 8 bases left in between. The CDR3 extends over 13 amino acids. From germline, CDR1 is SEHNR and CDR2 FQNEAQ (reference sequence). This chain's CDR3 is CARGPANTGELFF. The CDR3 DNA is TGTGCCAGAGGGCCAGCGAACACCGGGGAGCTGTTTTTT.

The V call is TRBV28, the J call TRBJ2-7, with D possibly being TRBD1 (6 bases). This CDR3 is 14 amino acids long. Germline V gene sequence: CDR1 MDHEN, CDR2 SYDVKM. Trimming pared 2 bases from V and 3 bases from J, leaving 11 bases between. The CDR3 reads CASSLGQLSYEQYF. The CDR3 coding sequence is TGTGCCAGCAGTTTAGGACAGTTGAGCTACGAGCAGTACTTC.

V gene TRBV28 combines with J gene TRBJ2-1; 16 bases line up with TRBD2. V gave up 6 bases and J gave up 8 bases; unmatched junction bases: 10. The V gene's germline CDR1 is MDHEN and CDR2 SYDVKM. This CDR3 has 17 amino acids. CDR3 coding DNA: TGTGCCAGCAGACGCAGGCAGGGACTAGCGGGAGGGCATGAGCAGTTCTTC. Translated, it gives CASRRRQGLAGGHEQFF.

Here the CDR3 DNA reads TGCGCCAGCAGTACGGGAGACTTTTGCGAGCAGTACTTC. Protein: CASSTGDFCEQYF. V gene TRBV5-1 combines with J gene TRBJ2-7; perhaps TRBD2 as D (6 bases). The CDR3 spans 13 residues. V lost 5 bases and J lost 6, with 15 bases in between. Germline V lookup: CDR1 SGHRS, CDR2 YFSETQ.

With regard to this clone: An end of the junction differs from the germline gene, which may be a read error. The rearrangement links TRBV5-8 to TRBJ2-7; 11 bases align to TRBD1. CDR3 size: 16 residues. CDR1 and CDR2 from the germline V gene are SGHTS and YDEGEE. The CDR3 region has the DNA TGCGCCAGCAGCCAAGATACGGGGACAGGGGGCTACGAGCAGTACTTC. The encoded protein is CASSQDTGTGGYEQYF.

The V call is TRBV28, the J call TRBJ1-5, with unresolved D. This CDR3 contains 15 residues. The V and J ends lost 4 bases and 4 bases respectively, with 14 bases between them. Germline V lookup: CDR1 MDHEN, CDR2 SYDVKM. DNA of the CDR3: TGTGCCAGCAGTTCCCTCGGGTGGGGAAATCAGCCCCAGCATTTT. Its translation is CASSSLGWGNQPQHF.

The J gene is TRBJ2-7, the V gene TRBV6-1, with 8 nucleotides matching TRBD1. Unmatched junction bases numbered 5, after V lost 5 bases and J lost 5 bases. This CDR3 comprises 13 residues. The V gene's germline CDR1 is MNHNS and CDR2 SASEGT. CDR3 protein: CASSMTGVHEQYF. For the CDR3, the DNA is TGTGCCAGCAGTATGACAGGGGTCCACGAGCAGTACTTC.

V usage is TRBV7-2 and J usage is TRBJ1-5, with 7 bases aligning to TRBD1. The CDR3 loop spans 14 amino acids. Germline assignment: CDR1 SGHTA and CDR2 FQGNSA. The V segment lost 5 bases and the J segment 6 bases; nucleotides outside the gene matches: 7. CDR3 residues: CASSAGGFGQPQHF. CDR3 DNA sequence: TGTGCCAGCAGCGCAGGGGGGTTTGGTCAGCCCCAGCATTTT.

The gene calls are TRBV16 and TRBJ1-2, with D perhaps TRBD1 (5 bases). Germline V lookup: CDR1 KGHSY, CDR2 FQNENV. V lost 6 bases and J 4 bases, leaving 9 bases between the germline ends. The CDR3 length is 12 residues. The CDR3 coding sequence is TGTGCCAGCAGTCTAGACAGCTATGGCTACACCTTC. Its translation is CASSLDSYGYTF.

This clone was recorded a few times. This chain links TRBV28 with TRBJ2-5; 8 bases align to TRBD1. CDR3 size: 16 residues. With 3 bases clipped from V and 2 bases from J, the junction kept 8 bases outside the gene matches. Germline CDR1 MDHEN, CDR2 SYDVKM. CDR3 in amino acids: CASSFPVRTGQETQYF. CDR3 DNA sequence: TGTGCCAGCAGTTTCCCCGTCCGGACAGGGCAAGAGACCCAGTACTTC. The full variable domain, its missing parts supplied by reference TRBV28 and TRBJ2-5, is DVKVTQSSRYLVKRTGEKVFLECVQDMDHENMFWYRQDPGLGLRLIYFSYDVKMKEKGDIPEGYSVSREKKERFSLILESASTNQTSMYLCASSFPVRTGQETQYFGPGTRLLVL.

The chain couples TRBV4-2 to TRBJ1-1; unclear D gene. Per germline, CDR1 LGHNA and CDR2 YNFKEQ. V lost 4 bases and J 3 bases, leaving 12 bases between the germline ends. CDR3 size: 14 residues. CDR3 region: CASSRGREHTEAFF. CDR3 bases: TGTGCCAGCAGCCGAGGGAGAGAACACACTGAAGCTTTCTTT.

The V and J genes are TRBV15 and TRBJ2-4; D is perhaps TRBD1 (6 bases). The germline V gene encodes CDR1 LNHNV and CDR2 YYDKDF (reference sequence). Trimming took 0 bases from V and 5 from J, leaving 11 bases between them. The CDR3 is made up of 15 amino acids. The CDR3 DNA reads TGTGCCACCAGCAGAGAACGAAACAGGGAAAACATTCAGTACTTC. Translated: CATSRERNRENIQYF.

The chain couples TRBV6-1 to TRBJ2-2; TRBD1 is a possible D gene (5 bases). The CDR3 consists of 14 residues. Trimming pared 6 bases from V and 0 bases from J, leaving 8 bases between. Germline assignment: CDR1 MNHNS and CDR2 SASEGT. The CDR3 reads CASSQGSNTGELFF. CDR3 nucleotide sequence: TGTGCCAGCAGCCAGGGATCGAACACCGGGGAGCTGTTTTTT.

This CDR3 is CATSGGSEETQYF. In DNA form, the CDR3 reads TGTGCCACCAGCGGGGGTTCGGAGGAGACCCAGTACTTC. The V gene is TRBV15, the J gene TRBJ2-5, with D perhaps TRBD1 or TRBD2 (5 bases each). V was cut by 5 bases and J by 5 bases, with 12 bases left in between. This CDR3 spans 13 amino acids. Germline CDR1 is LNHNV and CDR2 is YYDKDF (reference sequence).

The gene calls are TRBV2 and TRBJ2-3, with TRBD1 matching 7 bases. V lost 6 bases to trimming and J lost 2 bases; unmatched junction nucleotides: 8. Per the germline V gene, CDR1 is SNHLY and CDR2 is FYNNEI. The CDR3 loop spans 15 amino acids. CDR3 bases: TGTGCCAGCAGCTTCGACAGGGCCCCCACAGATACGCAGTATTTT. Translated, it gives CASSFDRAPTDTQYF.

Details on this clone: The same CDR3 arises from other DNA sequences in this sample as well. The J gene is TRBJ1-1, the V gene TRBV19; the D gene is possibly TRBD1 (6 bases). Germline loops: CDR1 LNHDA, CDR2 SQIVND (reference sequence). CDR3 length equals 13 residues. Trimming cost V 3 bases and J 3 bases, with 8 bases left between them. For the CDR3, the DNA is TGTGCCAGTAGTATTCAGGGGTACACTGAAGCTTTCTTT. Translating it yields CASSIQGYTEAFF.